A selection of T cell receptor beta chains follows, all from one sample in a study of CD8+ T cells in alopecia areata. The method was immunoSEQ multiplex PCR; TCRdb's version includes in-frame clones alone and lacks a portion of them. The data contain over 150,000 clones, roughly 63% of them singletons. The sample here was CD4+ T cells sorted from blood, taken at week 0. Receptors were obtained from a human donor with alopecia areata. The conserved cysteine and the conserved F or W are not part of the CDR3 here. Each record gives: clone size, V gene, CDR3 protein. For some rows the clone size is stated as once, few or many, or as a class when expanded; others skip it.

abundance: few
v_gene: TRBV19
CDR3aa: ASSRDRGRSPLH

abundance: .
v_gene: TRBV6-1
CDR3aa: ASSGGGATDSPLH

abundance: few
v_gene: TRBV29-1
CDR3aa: SVVGHRKSNMNTEAF

abundance: .
v_gene: TRBV13
CDR3aa: ASSTGGYGYT

abundance: .
v_gene: TRBV29-1
CDR3aa: SVELASRGLNSPLH

abundance: few
v_gene: TRBV29-1
CDR3aa: SVAWDSNQPQH

abundance: .
v_gene: TRBV5-1
CDR3aa: ASSEGLASETQY

abundance: .
v_gene: TRBV29-1
CDR3aa: SGGQLNTEAF

abundance: .
v_gene: TRBV11-3
CDR3aa: ASSPGQGGHNEQF

abundance: .
v_gene: TRBV5-1
CDR3aa: ASSLQGQGFDGYT

abundance: .
v_gene: TRBV19
CDR3aa: ASSGQTTDTQY

abundance: .
v_gene: TRBV30
CDR3aa: AWSVPGYGYT

abundance: .
v_gene: TRBV30
CDR3aa: AWETGVRQY

abundance: .
v_gene: TRBV18
CDR3aa: ASSQKTGTAAEQY

abundance: once
v_gene: TRBV27
CDR3aa: ASRFRDRVNTEAF

abundance: .
v_gene: TRBV2
CDR3aa: ASVRDRADEQY

abundance: .
v_gene: TRBV18
CDR3aa: ASSPGTSYNEQF

abundance: few
v_gene: TRBV30
CDR3aa: AWRDRGEQF

abundance: .
v_gene: TRBV30
CDR3aa: AWSRPAGGRDEQF

abundance: .
v_gene: TRBV30
CDR3aa: AWSGDRDGYT

abundance: .
v_gene: TRBV11-2
CDR3aa: ASSLTGAGANVLT

abundance: few
v_gene: TRBV5-6
CDR3aa: ASSTQTYSYEQY

abundance: .
v_gene: TRBV29-1
CDR3aa: SVAERQGAGANVLT

abundance: .
v_gene: TRBV6-1
CDR3aa: ASRDRNEKLF

abundance: .
v_gene: TRBV27
CDR3aa: ASSRSQNEQF

abundance: .
v_gene: TRBV30
CDR3aa: AWSVQGYEQY

abundance: .
v_gene: TRBV25-1
CDR3aa: ASSGGTREGDTQY

abundance: .
v_gene: TRBV10-2
CDR3aa: ASGPGETQY

abundance: .
v_gene: TRBV5-4
CDR3aa: ASSPPPRPGQDPNIQY

abundance: .
v_gene: TRBV5-6
CDR3aa: ASSFSGTGANEQY

abundance: .
v_gene: TRBV23-1
CDR3aa: ASSPGYNEQY

abundance: .
v_gene: TRBV7-2
CDR3aa: ASSNGLAGINQETQY

abundance: .
v_gene: TRBV6-5
CDR3aa: ASSYSRTSYNEQF

abundance: .
v_gene: TRBV18
CDR3aa: ASSPQRYNEQF

abundance: .
v_gene: TRBV6-6
CDR3aa: ASSYAGGDTGDTQY

abundance: .
v_gene: TRBV5-1
CDR3aa: ASSASGVSEQY

abundance: .
v_gene: TRBV5-5
CDR3aa: ASSPGQGSYEQY

abundance: few
v_gene: TRBV30
CDR3aa: AWRRAGGPLNEQF

abundance: .
v_gene: TRBV13
CDR3aa: ASSSTGGRSYGYT

abundance: .
v_gene: TRBV7-9
CDR3aa: ASSLSRGTVSTTDTQY

abundance: few
v_gene: TRBV27
CDR3aa: ASSATGGIQPQH